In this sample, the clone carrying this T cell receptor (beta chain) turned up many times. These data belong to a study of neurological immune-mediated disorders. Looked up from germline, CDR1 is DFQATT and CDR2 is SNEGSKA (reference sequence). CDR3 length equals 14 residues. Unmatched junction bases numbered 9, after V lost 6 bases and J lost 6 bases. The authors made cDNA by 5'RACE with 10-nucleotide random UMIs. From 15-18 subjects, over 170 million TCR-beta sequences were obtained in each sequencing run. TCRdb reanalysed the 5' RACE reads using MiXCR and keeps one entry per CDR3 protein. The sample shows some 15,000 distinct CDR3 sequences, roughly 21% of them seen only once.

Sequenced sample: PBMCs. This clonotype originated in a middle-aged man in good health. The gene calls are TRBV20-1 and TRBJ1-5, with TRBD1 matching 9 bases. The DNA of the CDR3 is TGCAGTGCCGCACAGGGGGCCGGCGGTCAGCCCCAGCATTTT. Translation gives CSAAQGAGGQPQHF.